These 17 T cell receptor beta chains came from one sample sequenced in a study of blood T cell repertoires in COVID-19. The assay was immunoSEQ multiplex PCR, and TCRdb's table has in-frame clones only and misses some. This sample has 70,000 to 95,000 clones, with approximately 85% found just once. Sequenced sample: peripheral blood. The receptors here all came from a man in his sixties or seventies with acute or convalescent COVID-19.

The rearrangement joins TRBV11-2 to TRBJ2-7; TRBD2 might be the D (6 bases). In germline, CDR1 is SGHAT, CDR2 FQNNGV. CDR3 length: 14 residues. V was pared by 6 bases and J by 0 bases, with 12 bases between. This chain's CDR3 is CASRSLGSSYEQYF. In DNA, the CDR3 is TGTGCCAGCAGATCCCTCGGGAGCTCCTACGAGCAGTACTTC. The full variable domain, in which reference TRBV11-2 and TRBJ2-7 provide the parts outside the CDR3, is EAGVAQSPRYKIIEKRQSVAFWCNPISGHATLYWYQQILGQGPKLLIQFQNNGVVDDSQLPKDRFSAERLKGVDSTLKIQPAKLEDSAVYLCASRSLGSSYEQYFGPGTRLTVT.

This clone showed up just a few times. The J gene is TRBJ1-5, the V gene TRBV28; 7 bases align to TRBD1. This CDR3 spans 17 amino acids. In germline, CDR1 is MDHEN, CDR2 SYDVKM. J gave up 2 bases and V 6 bases, and 13 bases lay outside the gene matches. The chain's CDR3 is CASSRRGIGQGNQPQHF. In nucleotides, the CDR3 is TGTGCCAGCAGCCGCAGGGGGATCGGCCAGGGCAATCAGCCCCAGCATTTT.

CDR3 sequence (DNA): TGTGCCAGTAGCCTGGGACAGGTGGTAAATGAAAAACTGTTTTTT. Protein product: CASSLGQVVNEKLFF. V and J are TRBV19 and TRBJ1-4; 8 bases are a match to TRBD1. Germline V gene data show CDR1 as LNHDA and CDR2 as SQIVND (reference sequence). Trimming cost V 6 bases and J 5 bases; bases outside gene matches: 8. The CDR3 has 15 residues.

This clone has only one observation. The chain is built from TRBV29-1 and TRBJ1-5, with 9 nucleotides matching TRBD1. Germline V gene sequence: CDR1 SQVTM, CDR2 ANQGSEA. V dropped 6 bases and J dropped 11; count of bases not matched to a gene: 5. This CDR3 has 11 residues. The chain's CDR3 is CSVEQGASQHF. The CDR3 DNA reads as TGCAGCGTCGAACAGGGGGCATCCCAGCATTTT.

The chain combines TRBV5-1 with TRBJ2-2, with D possibly TRBD2 on 6 matching bases. Germline CDR1 SGHRS, CDR2 YFSETQ. The germline V and J ends were trimmed by 2 bases and 5 bases, with 16 bases remaining between them. The CDR3 covers 16 residues. Written as DNA, the CDR3 is TGCGCCAGCAGCTTCTCGGCCCTGAGCGGGACCGGGGAGCTGTTTTTT. Residues: CASSFSALSGTGELFF.

The chain couples TRBV4-3 to TRBJ2-7, with TRBD2 matching 10 bases. Germline CDR1 is LGHNA and CDR2 is YSLEER. This CDR3 has 14 residues. The V gene end was trimmed by 2 bases and the J gene end by 5 bases; junction bases not matched to a gene: 3. DNA for the CDR3: TGCGCCAGCAGCCAAAGCGGGAGGGTAAACGAGCAGTACTTC. As protein: CASSQSGRVNEQYF.

The chain is built from TRBV19 and TRBJ2-7, with 9 nucleotides matching TRBD1. Germline V gene lookup returns CDR1 LNHDA and CDR2 SQIVND (reference sequence). Trimming cost V 6 bases and J 6 bases; bases outside gene matches: 9. The CDR3 covers 14 residues. The CDR3 DNA follows: TGTGCCAGTAGAGGAGTGGGACAGGGAGGCGAGCAGTACTTC. It is translated as CASRGVGQGGEQYF.

The gene calls are TRBV25-1 and TRBJ2-3, with 7 bases that match TRBD2. V trimming: 7 bases; J trimming: 2 bases; junction bases outside the gene matches: 3. Germline CDR1 is MGHDK and CDR2 is SYGVNS. The length of the CDR3 is 13 residues. Here the CDR3 DNA reads TGTGCCAGCACTAGCGGACCCACAGATACGCAGTATTTT. Translating gives CASTSGPTDTQYF.

This chain uses TRBV7-3 with TRBJ2-1; D possibly corresponds to TRBD1 (5 bases). Germline CDR1 SGHTA, CDR2 FQGTGA. The ends were cut back, 5 bases at V and 7 bases at J, with 12 bases in the middle. The CDR3 spans 13 residues. The CDR3 reads CASSGRGANEQFF. The CDR3 DNA reads TGTGCCAGCAGCGGTCGTGGGGCGAATGAGCAGTTCTTC.

The V call is TRBV5-6, the J call TRBJ1-4; possible D gene TRBD1, 5 bases. CDR1 SGHDT and CDR2 YYEEEE come from the germline V gene. Trimming stripped 6 bases from V and 3 bases from J, with 15 bases between. The CDR3 sequence is 15 residues long. This chain's CDR3 is CASIYSGYANEKLFF. CDR3 nucleotide sequence: TGTGCCAGCATCTATTCAGGGTACGCTAATGAAAAACTGTTTTTT.

The chain recombines TRBV10-1 with TRBJ2-2; TRBD2 matches at 7 bases. V dropped 8 bases and J dropped 1; count of bases not matched to a gene: 1. The CDR3 has 13 amino acids. From germline, CDR1 is WNHNN and CDR2 SYGVQD (reference sequence). The CDR3 coding sequence is TGCGCCAGCGGGGGGGGGAACACCGGGGAGCTGTTTTTT. The encoded protein is CASGGGNTGELFF.

The chain has TRBV28 and TRBJ1-6; 7 nucleotides agree with TRBD1. The germline V gene has CDR1 MDHEN and CDR2 SYDVKM. V dropped 10 bases and J dropped 2; count of bases not matched to a gene: 8. The CDR3 is made up of 15 amino acids. The CDR3 here is CATRQGRTYNSPLHF. CDR3 DNA: TGTGCCACAAGACAGGGTCGTACCTATAATTCACCCCTCCACTTT. Drawing the rest from reference TRBV28 and TRBJ1-6, the complete variable domain is DVKVTQSSRYLVKRTGEKVFLECVQDMDHENMFWYRQDPGLGLRLIYFSYDVKMKEKGDIPEGYSVSREKKERFSLILESASTNQTSMYLCATRQGRTYNSPLHFGNGTRLTVT.

This chain connects TRBV5-1 to TRBJ1-1, with 9 nucleotides matching TRBD1. Per the germline V gene, CDR1 is SGHRS and CDR2 is YFSETQ. V dropped 2 bases and J dropped 5; count of bases not matched to a gene: 7. The CDR3 is 15 amino acids. The CDR3 DNA sequence: TGCGCCAGCAGCTTTTGGACAGGGGAGGGGACTGAAGCTTTCTTT. It specifies CASSFWTGEGTEAFF.

The V and J genes are TRBV5-1 and TRBJ2-7; D might be TRBD2 (5 bases). V gave up 0 bases and J gave up 6 bases, with 16 bases separating them. CDR3 size: 15 residues. The V gene's germline CDR1 is SGHRS and CDR2 YFSETQ. In DNA, the CDR3 is TGCGCCAGCAGCTTGGTTCCCAGCGGAGAACTCGAGCAGTACTTC. It translates to CASSLVPSGELEQYF.

The genes are TRBV9 and TRBJ2-1; possible D gene TRBD2, 6 bases. V was pared by 0 bases and J by 4 bases, with 8 bases between. CDR3 size: 14 residues. Germline V gene sequence: CDR1 SGDLS, CDR2 YYNGEE. The CDR3 protein is CASSVVSGYNEQFF. CDR3 in DNA: TGTGCCAGCAGCGTAGTAAGCGGGTACAATGAGCAGTTCTTC.

This chain uses TRBV5-4 with TRBJ1-1; D gene uncertain. The germline V gene has CDR1 SGHNT and CDR2 YYREEE (reference sequence). V was cut by 1 base and J by 2 bases, with 9 bases left in between. This CDR3 spans 14 amino acids. The CDR3 loop is CASSLFGINTEAFF. The CDR3 DNA is TGTGCCAGCAGCTTGTTCGGGATCAACACTGAAGCTTTCTTT.

The CDR3, as DNA: TGTGCCAGCAGCGGAGCCCGGATGGCGGGGGAGCTGTTTTTT. Translation gives CASSGARMAGELFF. The chain combines TRBV5-6 with TRBJ2-2; D not certain. Germline lookup yields CDR1 SGHDT and CDR2 YYEEEE. This CDR3 has 14 amino acids. V was clipped by 4 bases and J by 8 bases, with 15 bases between them.